The sequence of this TCR beta chain was determined in a study of cytomegalovirus exposure and HLA in healthy donors. Of note for this clone: Its cognate antigen is unknown.

CDR1 SGHTA and CDR2 FQGNSA come from the germline V gene. The CDR3 length is 15 residues. V was pared by 5 bases and J by 0 bases, with 6 bases of the junction left unmatched. In the PCR, 60 Vbeta and 13 Jbeta primers were used. Per the original data handling: An analysis performed later counted about 80 million unique TCR beta chains (roughly 10 million of them shared). Assay used: immunoSEQ multiplex PCR; TCRdb lists only in-frame clones, some missing. Clone size and V and J calls were adopted from that table, with D and trimming inferred from the DNA. The sample has some 200,000 clones; around 79% are singletons. Study-wide points: It was only CMV serostatus that was available as immune exposure information. Productive status was seen about 90% or about 30% of the time for most TCR beta V segments in an earlier analysis.

The V call is TRBV7-2, the J call TRBJ2-7; the match to TRBD2 covers 8 bases. Sequencing input: PBMCs. The clonotype was recovered from a man aged 18 to 29 in good health and CMV-seronegative. The CDR3 sequence is CASSHEAGDSYEQYF. The CDR3 DNA reads TGTGCCAGCAGCCACGAAGCGGGGGACTCCTACGAGCAGTACTTC.